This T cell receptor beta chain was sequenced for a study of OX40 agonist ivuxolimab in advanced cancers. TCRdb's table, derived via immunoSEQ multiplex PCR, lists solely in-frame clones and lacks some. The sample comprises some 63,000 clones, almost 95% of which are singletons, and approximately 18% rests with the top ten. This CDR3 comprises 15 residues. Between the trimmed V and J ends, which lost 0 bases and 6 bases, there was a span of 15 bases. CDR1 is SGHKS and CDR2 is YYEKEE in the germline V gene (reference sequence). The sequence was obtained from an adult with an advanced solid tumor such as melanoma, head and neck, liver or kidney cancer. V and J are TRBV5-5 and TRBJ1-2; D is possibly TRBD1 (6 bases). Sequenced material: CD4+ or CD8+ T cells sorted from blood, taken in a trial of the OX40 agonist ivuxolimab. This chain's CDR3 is CASSLEVYPGDGYTF. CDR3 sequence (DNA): TGTGCCAGCAGCTTGGAAGTATATCCAGGGGATGGCTACACCTTC.